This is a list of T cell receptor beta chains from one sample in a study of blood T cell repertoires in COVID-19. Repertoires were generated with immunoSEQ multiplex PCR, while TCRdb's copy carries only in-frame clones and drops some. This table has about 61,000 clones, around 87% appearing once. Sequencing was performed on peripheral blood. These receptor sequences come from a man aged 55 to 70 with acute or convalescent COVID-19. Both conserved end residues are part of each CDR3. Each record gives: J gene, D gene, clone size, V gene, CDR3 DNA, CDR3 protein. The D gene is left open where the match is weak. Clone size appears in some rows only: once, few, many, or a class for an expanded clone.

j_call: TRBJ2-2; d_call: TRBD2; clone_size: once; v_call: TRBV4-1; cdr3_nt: TGCGCCAGCAGCCTCCCGACTAGCGGGGTTACCGGGGAGCTGTTTTTT; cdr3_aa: CASSLPTSGVTGELFF
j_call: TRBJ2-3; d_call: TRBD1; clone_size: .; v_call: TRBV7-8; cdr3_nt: TGTGCCAGCAGCTTAGGGACAGGGGGTTCTGGTACGCAGTATTTT; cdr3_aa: CASSLGTGGSGTQYF
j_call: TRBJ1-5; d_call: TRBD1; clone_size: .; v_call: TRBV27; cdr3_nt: TGTGCCAGCAGGACCGGGACAGGGGGTGAGGCGCCCCAGCATTTT; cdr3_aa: CASRTGTGGEAPQHF
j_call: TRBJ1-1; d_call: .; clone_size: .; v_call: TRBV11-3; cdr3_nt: TGTGCCAGCAGCAGGAAGACAGAGCAGAAAGCTTTCTTT; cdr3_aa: CASSRKTEQKAFF
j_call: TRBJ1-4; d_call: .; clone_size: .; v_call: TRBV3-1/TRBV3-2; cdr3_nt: TGTGCCAGCAGCCAAGAGGTTTCGCAGGCTGAAAAACTGTTTTTT; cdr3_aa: CASSQEVSQAEKLFF
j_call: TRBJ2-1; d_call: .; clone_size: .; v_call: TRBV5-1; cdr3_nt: TGCGCCAGCAGCTTGGCCCCGGTGACCTACAATGAGCAGTTCTTC; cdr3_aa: CASSLAPVTYNEQFF
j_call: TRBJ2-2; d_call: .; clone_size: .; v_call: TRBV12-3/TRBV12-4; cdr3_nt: TGTGCCAGCAGGACTACTAGTTTCGGGGAGCTGTTTTTT; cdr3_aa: CASRTTSFGELFF
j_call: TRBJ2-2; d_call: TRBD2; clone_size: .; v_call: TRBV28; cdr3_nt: TGTGCCAGCAGTGAGTGGCGGGGAGGGACCGGGGAGCTGTTTTTT; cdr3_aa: CASSEWRGGTGELFF
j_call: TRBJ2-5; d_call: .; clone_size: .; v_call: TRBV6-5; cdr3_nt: TGTGCCAGCAGCTTCGGGACTTTCCAAGAGACCCAGTACTTC; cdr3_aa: CASSFGTFQETQYF
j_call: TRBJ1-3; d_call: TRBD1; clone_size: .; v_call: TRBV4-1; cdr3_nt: TGCGCCAGCAGCCTCGGACAGGCTTTCTCTGGAAACACCATATATTTT; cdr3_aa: CASSLGQAFSGNTIYF
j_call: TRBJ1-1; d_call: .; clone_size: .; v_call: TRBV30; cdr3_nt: TGTGCCCTCTCGGGAGATATGAACACTGAAGCTTTCTTT; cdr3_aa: CALSGDMNTEAFF
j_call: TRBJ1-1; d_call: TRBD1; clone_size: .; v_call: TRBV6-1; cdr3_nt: TGTGCCAGCAGTGAAGAATTCAGGACAGGGCCGAACACTGAAGCTTTCTTT; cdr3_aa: CASSEEFRTGPNTEAFF
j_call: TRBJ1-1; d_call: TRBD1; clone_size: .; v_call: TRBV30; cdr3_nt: TGTGCCTGGATGGGACAGGGGAACACTGAAGCTTTCTTT; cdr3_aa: CAWMGQGNTEAFF
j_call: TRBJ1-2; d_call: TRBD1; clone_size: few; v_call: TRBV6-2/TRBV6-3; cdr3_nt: TGTGCCAGCAGTTACTCGGGACAGGGTTTTACTGGCTACACCTTC; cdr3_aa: CASSYSGQGFTGYTF
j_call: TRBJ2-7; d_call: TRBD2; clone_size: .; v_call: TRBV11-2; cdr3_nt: TGTGCCAGCAGCTCAGCGGGGAGGCAGTACTTC; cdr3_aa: CASSSAGRQYF
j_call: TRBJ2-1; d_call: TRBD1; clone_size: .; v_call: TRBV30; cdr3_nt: TGTGCCTGGGGGGACAGGGGTAGGAACAATGAGCAGTTCTTC; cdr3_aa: CAWGDRGRNNEQFF
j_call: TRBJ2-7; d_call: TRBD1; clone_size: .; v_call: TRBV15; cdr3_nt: TGTGCCACCAGCAGAGAGGGGAGACAGGGGGGCGAGCAGTACTTC; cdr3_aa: CATSREGRQGGEQYF
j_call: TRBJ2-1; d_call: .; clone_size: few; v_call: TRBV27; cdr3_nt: TGTGCCAGCAGCCCAGGGGGGTTGATATACAATGAGCAGTTCTTC; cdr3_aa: CASSPGGLIYNEQFF
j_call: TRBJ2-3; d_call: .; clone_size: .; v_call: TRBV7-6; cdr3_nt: TGTGCCAGCAGCTTAGTCGGGGTGCCCACAGATACGCAGTATTTT; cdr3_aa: CASSLVGVPTDTQYF
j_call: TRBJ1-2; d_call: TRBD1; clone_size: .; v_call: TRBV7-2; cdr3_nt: TGTGCCAGCAGCTCCAATGGTGGACAGGGAAACTATGGCTACACCTTC; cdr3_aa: CASSSNGGQGNYGYTF
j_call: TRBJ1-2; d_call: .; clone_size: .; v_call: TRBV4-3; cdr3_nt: TGCGCCAGCAGCCAAGTAAATTTGGCCCAGGGGAAGTATGGCTACACCTTC; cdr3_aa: CASSQVNLAQGKYGYTF
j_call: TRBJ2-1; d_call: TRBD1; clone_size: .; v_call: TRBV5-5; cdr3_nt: TGTGCCAGCAGTTATTCGGGACAGCACTACAATGAGCAGTTCTTC; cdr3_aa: CASSYSGQHYNEQFF
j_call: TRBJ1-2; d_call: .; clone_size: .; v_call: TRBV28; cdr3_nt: TGTGCCAGCAGTTTAAACCCACGGAGCGGGATTAACTATGGCTACACCTTC; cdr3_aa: CASSLNPRSGINYGYTF
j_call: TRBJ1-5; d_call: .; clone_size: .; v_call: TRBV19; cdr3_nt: TGTGCCAGTAGCTGGAGAGTAGATCAGCCCCAGCATTTT; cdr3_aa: CASSWRVDQPQHF
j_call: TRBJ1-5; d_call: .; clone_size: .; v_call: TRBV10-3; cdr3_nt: TGTGCCATCAGCCCAGGCCTTAATCAGCCCCAGCATTTT; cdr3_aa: CAISPGLNQPQHF
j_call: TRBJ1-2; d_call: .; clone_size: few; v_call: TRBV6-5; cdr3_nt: TGTGCCAGCAGGGCCCCGAACAGGCGGTCTGAAGGCTACACCTTC; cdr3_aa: CASRAPNRRSEGYTF
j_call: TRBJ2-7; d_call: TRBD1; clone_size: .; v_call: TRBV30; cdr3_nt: TGTGCCTGGAGTATGGACAGGGCTAATGAGCAGTACTTC; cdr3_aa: CAWSMDRANEQYF
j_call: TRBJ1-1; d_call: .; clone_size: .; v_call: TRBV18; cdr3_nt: TGTGCCAGCTCACCGGAGATGAACACTGAAGCTTTCTTT; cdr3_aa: CASSPEMNTEAFF
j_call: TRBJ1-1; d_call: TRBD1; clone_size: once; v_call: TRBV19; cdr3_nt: TGTGCCACCTCGGACAGGGGGCGAAGAGGGGGCACTGAAGCTTTCTTT; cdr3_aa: CATSDRGRRGGTEAFF
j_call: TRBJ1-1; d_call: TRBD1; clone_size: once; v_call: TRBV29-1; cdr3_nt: TGCAGCGGTCGGACAGGGGCGAACACTGAAGCTTTCTTT; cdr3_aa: CSGRTGANTEAFF
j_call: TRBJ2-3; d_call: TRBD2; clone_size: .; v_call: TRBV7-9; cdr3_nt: TGTGCCAGCAGCTTAGGACTAGCGGGGGCAGATACGCAGTATTTT; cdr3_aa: CASSLGLAGADTQYF
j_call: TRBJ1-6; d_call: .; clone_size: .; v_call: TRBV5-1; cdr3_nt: TGCGCCAGCAGCCCGAACAGGGATTCACCCCTCCACTTT; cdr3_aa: CASSPNRDSPLHF
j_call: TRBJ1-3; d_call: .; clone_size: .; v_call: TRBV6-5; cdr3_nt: TGTGCCAGCAGTTACTCCCAGGGAAACACCATATATTTT; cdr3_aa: CASSYSQGNTIYF
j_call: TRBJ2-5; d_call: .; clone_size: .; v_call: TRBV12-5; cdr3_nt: TGTGCTAGTGGCGAAGGATCGGGGGAGACCCAGTACTTC; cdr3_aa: CASGEGSGETQYF
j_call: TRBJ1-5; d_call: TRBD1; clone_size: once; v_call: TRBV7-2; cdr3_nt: TGTGCCAGCAGTAAGGGAGGGACAGGGGGCAATCAGCCCCAGCATTTT; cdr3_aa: CASSKGGTGGNQPQHF
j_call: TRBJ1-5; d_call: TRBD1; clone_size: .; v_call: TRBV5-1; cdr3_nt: TGCGCCAGCAGCCCCGGGACAGGGGGCGCCGGGAATCAGCCCCAGCATTTT; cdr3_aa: CASSPGTGGAGNQPQHF
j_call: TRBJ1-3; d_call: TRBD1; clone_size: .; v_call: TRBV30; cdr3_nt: TGTGCCTGGACAGAAACGGACAGGGACTCTGGAAACACCATATATTTT; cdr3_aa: CAWTETDRDSGNTIYF
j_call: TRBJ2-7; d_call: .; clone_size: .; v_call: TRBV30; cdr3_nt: TGTGCCTGTCCCCGGGGGACCCGTGCCTACGAGCAGTACTTC; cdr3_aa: CACPRGTRAYEQYF
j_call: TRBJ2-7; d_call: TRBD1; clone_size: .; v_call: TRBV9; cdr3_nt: TGTGCCAGCAGCACCTCGACAGGGGGCGCTTACGAGCAGTACTTC; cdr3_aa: CASSTSTGGAYEQYF
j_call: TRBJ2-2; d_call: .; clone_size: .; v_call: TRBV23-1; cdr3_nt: TGCGCCAGTACGAAGCTCGTCCTCGGGGAGCTGTTTTTT; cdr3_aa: CASTKLVLGELFF
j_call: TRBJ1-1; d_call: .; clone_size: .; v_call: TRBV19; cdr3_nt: TGTGCCAGTAGTATAGGGCAGCAGGAAACTGAAGCTTTCTTT; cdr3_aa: CASSIGQQETEAFF
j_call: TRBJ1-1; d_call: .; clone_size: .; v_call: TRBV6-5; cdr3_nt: TGTGCCAGCAGCATGGGAGGCATGAACACTGAAGCTTTCTTT; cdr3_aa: CASSMGGMNTEAFF
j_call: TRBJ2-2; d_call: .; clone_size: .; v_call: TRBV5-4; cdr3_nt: TGTGCCAGCAGCTTCGCAGAGAACACCGGGGAGCTGTTTTTT; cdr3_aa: CASSFAENTGELFF
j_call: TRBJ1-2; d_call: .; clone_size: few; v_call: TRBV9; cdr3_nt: TGTGCCAGCAGCGTAGGGTCAGACTTATATGGCTACACCTTC; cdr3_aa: CASSVGSDLYGYTF
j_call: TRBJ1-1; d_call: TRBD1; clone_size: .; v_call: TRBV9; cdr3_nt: TGTGCCAGCAGCGCCGGGACAGGGGCCTCGAACACTGAAGCTTTCTTT; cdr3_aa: CASSAGTGASNTEAFF
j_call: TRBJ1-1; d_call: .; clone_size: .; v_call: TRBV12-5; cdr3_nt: TGTGCTAGTGGTTTCGAGTTGAACACTGAAGCTTTCTTT; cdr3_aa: CASGFELNTEAFF
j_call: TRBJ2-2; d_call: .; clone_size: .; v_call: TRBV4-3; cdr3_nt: TGCGCCAGCAGTCTAACCTCGGGGACAGTAGCGGACGGGGAGCTGTTTTTT; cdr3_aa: CASSLTSGTVADGELFF
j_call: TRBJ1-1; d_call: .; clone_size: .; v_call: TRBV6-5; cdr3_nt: TGTGCCAGCAGTTGGACCATCAGGGGCACTGAAGCTTTCTTT; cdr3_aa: CASSWTIRGTEAFF
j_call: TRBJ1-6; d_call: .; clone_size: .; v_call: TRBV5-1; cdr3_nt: TGCGCCAGCAGCTTGGCCCCGGGGGGGACTAATTCACCCCTCCACTTT; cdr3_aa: CASSLAPGGTNSPLHF
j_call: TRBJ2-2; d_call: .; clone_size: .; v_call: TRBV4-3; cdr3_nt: TGCGCCAGCAGCCAAGCGGTCTCTGGGAACACCGGGGAGCTGTTTTTT; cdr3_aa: CASSQAVSGNTGELFF
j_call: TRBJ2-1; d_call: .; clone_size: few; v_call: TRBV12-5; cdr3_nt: TGTGCTAGTGGTTTGGCAGGGTTGTACAATGAGCAGTTCTTC; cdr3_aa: CASGLAGLYNEQFF
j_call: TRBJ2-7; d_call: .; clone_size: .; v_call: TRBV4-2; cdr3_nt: TGTGCCAGCAGCCCGAAAGCTTCCCTAGGTCTGTACTTC; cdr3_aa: CASSPKASLGLYF
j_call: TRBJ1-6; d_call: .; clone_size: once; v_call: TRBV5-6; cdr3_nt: TGTGCCAGCAGCGGTTCAGGGGCAGTTTCACCCCTCCACTTT; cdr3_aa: CASSGSGAVSPLHF
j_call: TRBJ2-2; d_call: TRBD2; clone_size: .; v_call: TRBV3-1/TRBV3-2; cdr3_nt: TGTGCCAGCAGCACCCGCTGCAAGACTAGCGGGGGGGCCGATTTAAGGAACACCGGGGAGCTGTTTTTT; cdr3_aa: CASSTRCKTSGGADLRNTGELFF